The clone carrying this T cell receptor beta chain was counted many times. Antigen: not known. The V gene end was trimmed by 5 bases and the J gene end by 5 bases; junction bases not matched to a gene: 5. Germline CDR1 MDHEN, CDR2 SYDVKM. This CDR3 contains 14 residues. These data belong to a study of T cells in Graves' hyperthyroidism and ophthalmopathy. Across the study: Prior to any treatment, at the point of initial diagnosis, peripheral blood was collected.

Overall study findings and caveats: Most thyroid-expanded clonotypes above 0.001 were also found in blood.

There were TCR beta CDR3 regions amplified from RNA transcripts. The HTBI primer set was used in a first-round RT-PCR of the TCR CDR3. In TCRdb, the multiplex PCR reads were re-called with MiXCR into one record per CDR3 protein. Of some 500,000 distinct CDR3 sequences in the sample, 13% to 15% are singletons; the top ten hold around 17%. Material for sequencing was blood. This clonotype was sampled from a woman younger than 35 with Graves' hyperthyroidism. The V and J genes are TRBV28 and TRBJ2-5, with 10 bases fitting TRBD1. CDR3 residues: CASSETGGLETQYF. In DNA form, the CDR3 reads TGTGCCAGCAGTGAGACAGGGGGCTTGGAGACCCAGTACTTC.